This T cell receptor (beta chain) was observed in a study of cytomegalovirus exposure and HLA in healthy donors. The PCR had 60 Vbeta and 13 Jbeta primers. TCRdb's copy holds only in-frame clones and misses some; the assay was immunoSEQ multiplex PCR. In total, the table holds 140,000 or so clones. The CDR3 runs 15 residues. The germline gives CDR1 MNHEY, CDR2 SVGAGI. V dropped 6 bases and J dropped 2 bases, with 17 bases sitting between them. The chain links TRBV6-5 to TRBJ2-7, with TRBD2 as a possible D gene (6 bases). Sequencing was done on a sample of PBMCs. The sequence was collected from a male donor in good health and CMV-seronegative. The CDR3 spells CASRPRVGLPYEQYF. Written as DNA, the CDR3 is TGTGCCAGCAGACCCAGGGTCGGACTACCCTACGAGCAGTACTTC.